This T cell receptor (beta chain) came from a study of blood T cell repertoires in COVID-19. Looking at the study overall: Sources were T cells, B-cell-depleted T cells, or PBMCs; the material itself was cDNA or gDNA.

This CDR3 is built from 13 residues. Trimming took 7 bases from V and 6 from J; bases not matched to a gene: 6. This clone has just a few counts. This table comes from immunoSEQ multiplex PCR, and its TCRdb copy is limited to in-frame clones, with some not included. This sample has roughly 87,000 clones; approximately 75% occur once, and the top ten carry around 4.2%. The chain combines TRBV12-3 or TRBV12-4 with TRBJ1-1; 9 bases line up with TRBD1. The sequence was collected from a woman in her forties or fifties with acute or convalescent COVID-19. Source material: peripheral blood. The CDR3 protein is CASIRTGGPEAFF. The CDR3 nucleotides are TGTGCCAGCATTCGAACAGGGGGCCCTGAAGCTTTCTTT.